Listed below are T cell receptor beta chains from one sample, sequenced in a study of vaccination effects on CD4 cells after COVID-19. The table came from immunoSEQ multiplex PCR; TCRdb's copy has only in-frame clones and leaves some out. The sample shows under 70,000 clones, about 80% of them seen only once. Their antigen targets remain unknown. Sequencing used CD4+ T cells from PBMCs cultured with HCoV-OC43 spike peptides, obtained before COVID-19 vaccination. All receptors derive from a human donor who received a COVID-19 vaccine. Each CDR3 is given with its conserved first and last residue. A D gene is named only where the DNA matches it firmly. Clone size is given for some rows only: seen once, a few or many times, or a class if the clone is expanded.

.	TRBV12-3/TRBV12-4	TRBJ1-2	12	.	TGTGCCAGCGGCCAGTGGGACTATGGCTACACCTTC	CASGQWDYGYTF
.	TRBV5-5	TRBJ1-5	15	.	TGTGCCAGCAGCTTGGTAGGGCAGCGCAATCAGCCCCAGCATTTT	CASSLVGQRNQPQHF
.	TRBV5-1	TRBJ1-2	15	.	TGCGCCAGCAGCCCGGACGGCAGGTCCAACTATGGCTACACCTTC	CASSPDGRSNYGYTF
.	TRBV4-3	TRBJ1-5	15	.	TGCGCCAGCAGCCAAGATATGGCAGGAACACAGCCCCAGCATTTT	CASSQDMAGTQPQHF
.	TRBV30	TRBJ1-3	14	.	TGTGCCTGGAGCCTAAGGGAGTATGGAAACACCATATATTTT	CAWSLREYGNTIYF
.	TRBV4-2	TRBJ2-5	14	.	TGTGCCAGCAGCCTTAGACTAGGGCCAGAGACCCAGTACTTC	CASSLRLGPETQYF
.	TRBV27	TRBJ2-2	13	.	TGTGCCAGCAGTTTATGGATTACCGGAGAGCTGTTTTTT	CASSLWITGELFF
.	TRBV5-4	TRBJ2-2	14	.	TGTGCCAGCAGCTCAGCGACAGACACCGGGGAGCTGTTTTTT	CASSSATDTGELFF
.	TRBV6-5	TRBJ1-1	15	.	TGTGCCAGCAGTTACTACCGGACGGCGAACACTGAAGCTTTCTTT	CASSYYRTANTEAFF
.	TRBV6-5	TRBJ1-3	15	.	TGTGCCTACTCTCAGATGGGGGGGGCGGGAAACACCATATATTTT	CAYSQMGGAGNTIYF
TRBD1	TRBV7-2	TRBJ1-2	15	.	TGTGCCAGCATTTCGGGACCCGGGACAGGGGAGGGCTACACCTTC	CASISGPGTGEGYTF
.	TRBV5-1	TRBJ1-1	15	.	TGCGCCAGCAGCCGCCGAGTCAGGGCATACACTGAAGCTTTCTTT	CASSRRVRAYTEAFF
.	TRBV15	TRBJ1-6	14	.	TGTGCCACCAGCAGAGGGGGGTTTGGTTCACCCCTCCACTTT	CATSRGGFGSPLHF
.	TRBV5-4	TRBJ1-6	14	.	TGTGCCAGCAGCTTGAACGGGTATAATTCACCCCTCCACTTT	CASSLNGYNSPLHF
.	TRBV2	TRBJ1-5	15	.	TGTGCCAGCGGGGCTTTAGGGGGTGGCAATCAGCCCCAGCATTTT	CASGALGGGNQPQHF
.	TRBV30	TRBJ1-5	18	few	TGTGCCTGGACCCCCAGGGGCCCGACAGCCTATAGCAATCAGCCCCAGCATTTT	CAWTPRGPTAYSNQPQHF
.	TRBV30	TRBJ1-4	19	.	TGTGCCTGGAGTGTAGGCACTCAGGGGTTTGCGAGAAGGGGAGAAAAACTGTTTTTT	CAWSVGTQGFARRGEKLFF
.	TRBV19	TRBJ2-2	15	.	TGTGCCAGTAGTATCTGGTATAACGAGGCCGGGGAGCTGTTTTTT	CASSIWYNEAGELFF
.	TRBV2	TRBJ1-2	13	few	TGTGCCAGCATGCTGCTTGGGGACTATGGCTACACCTTC	CASMLLGDYGYTF
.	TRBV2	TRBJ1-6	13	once	TGTGCCAGCAGTATAACTTATAATTCACCCCTCCACTTT	CASSITYNSPLHF
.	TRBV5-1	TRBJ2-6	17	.	TGCGCCAGCAGCTTGAACTTAATTAGCTCTGGGGCCAACGTCCTGACTTTC	CASSLNLISSGANVLTF
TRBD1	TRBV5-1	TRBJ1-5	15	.	TGCGCCAGCAGCGAACAGGGGAGTAGCAATCAGCCCCAGCATTTT	CASSEQGSSNQPQHF
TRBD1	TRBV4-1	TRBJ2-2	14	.	TGCGCCAGCAGCCGCACAGGGGTCACCGGGGAGCTGTTTTTT	CASSRTGVTGELFF
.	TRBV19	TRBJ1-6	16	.	TGTGCCAGTAGTAAGGTAGGGGTCGGAAGTAATTCACCCCTCCACTTT	CASSKVGVGSNSPLHF
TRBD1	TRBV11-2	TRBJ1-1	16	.	TGTGCCAGCAGCCCACCGGGACAGGGGTGGAACACTGAAGCTTTCTTT	CASSPPGQGWNTEAFF
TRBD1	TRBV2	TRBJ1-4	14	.	TGTGCCAGCAGTTCGGACAGGGGGCATGAAAAACTGTTTTTT	CASSSDRGHEKLFF
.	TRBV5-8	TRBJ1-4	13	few	TGTGCCAGCAGCCGAGACAGGAATGAAAAACTGTTTTTT	CASSRDRNEKLFF
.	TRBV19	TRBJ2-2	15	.	TGTGCCAGTAGTATTTTGGCAGGAGGCACCGGGGAGCTGTTTTTT	CASSILAGGTGELFF
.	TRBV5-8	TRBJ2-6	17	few	TGTGCCAGCAGCTTGGTTTCTATCGGGCCTGGGGCCAACGTCCTGACTTTC	CASSLVSIGPGANVLTF
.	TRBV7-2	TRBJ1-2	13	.	TGTGCCAGCAGCACCAGCCGGGACGATGGCTACACCTTC	CASSTSRDDGYTF
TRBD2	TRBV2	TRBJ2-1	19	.	TGTGCCAGCAGTGAAGCGTTGGTTCTAGCGGGGCCGCTATACAATGAGCAGTTCTTC	CASSEALVLAGPLYNEQFF
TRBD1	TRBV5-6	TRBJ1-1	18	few	TGTGCCAGCAGCCGCGTTGGGACAGGGGTTTATGGGGGCACTGAAGCTTTCTTT	CASSRVGTGVYGGTEAFF
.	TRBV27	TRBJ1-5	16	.	TGTGCCAGCAGGGTCGGGGGGAGTTTGGGCAATCAGCCCCAGCATTTT	CASRVGGSLGNQPQHF
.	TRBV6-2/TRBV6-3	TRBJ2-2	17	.	TGTGCCAGCAGTTACTCGACGGACGGGGTCCGGGCCGGGGAGCTGTTTTTT	CASSYSTDGVRAGELFF
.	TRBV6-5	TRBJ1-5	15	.	TGTGCCAGCAGAGAGGCAGTTGTTTCCAATCAGCCCCAGCATTTT	CASREAVVSNQPQHF
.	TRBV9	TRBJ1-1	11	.	TGTGCCAGCAGCCCCCACACTGAAGCTTTCTTT	CASSPHTEAFF
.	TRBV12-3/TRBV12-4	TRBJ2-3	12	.	TGTGCCAGCAGTTTTCAAGGAGATACGCAGTATTTT	CASSFQGDTQYF
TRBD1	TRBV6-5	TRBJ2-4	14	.	TGTGCCAGCAGTCCGTCCAGGGGGCAAAACATTCAGTACTTC	CASSPSRGQNIQYF
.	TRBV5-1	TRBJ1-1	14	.	TGCGCCAGCAGCTTGGGGCAGGGCTACACTGAAGCTTTCTTT	CASSLGQGYTEAFF
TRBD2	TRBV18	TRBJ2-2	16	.	TGTGCCAGCTCATCCACTAGCGGGGGGGCCACCGGGGAGCTGTTTTTT	CASSSTSGGATGELFF
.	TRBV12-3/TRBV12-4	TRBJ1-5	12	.	TGTGCCAGCAGTACAGCGAGCCAGCCCCAGCATTTT	CASSTASQPQHF
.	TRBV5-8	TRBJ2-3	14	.	TGTGCCAGCAGCTTGTTCGTCGACGCAGATACGCAGTATTTT	CASSLFVDADTQYF
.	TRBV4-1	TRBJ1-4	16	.	TGCGCCAGCAGCCCGCTCCGCCTAGTTACTAATGAAAAACTGTTTTTT	CASSPLRLVTNEKLFF
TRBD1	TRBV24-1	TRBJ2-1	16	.	TGTGCCACCAGTGACCTCGGGACAGGAGAATACAATGAGCAGTTCTTC	CATSDLGTGEYNEQFF
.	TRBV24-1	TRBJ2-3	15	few	TGTGCCACCAGTGATTTCGGATTTGCCACAGATACGCAGTATTTT	CATSDFGFATDTQYF
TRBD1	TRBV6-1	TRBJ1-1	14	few	TGTGCCAGCAGTGAGAGAGGGGGCGGTACTGAAGCTTTCTTT	CASSERGGGTEAFF
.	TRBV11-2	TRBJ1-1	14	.	TGTGCCAGCAGCCGTTCGGCGGCGAACACTGAAGCTTTCTTT	CASSRSAANTEAFF
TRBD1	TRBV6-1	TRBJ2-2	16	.	TGTGCCAGCAGTGAATTAGGGGGCTTCACAGGGGGGGAGCTGTTTTTT	CASSELGGFTGGELFF
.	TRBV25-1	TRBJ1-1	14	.	TGTGCCAGCAGTGAATCTACCCCCGTCACTGAAGCTTTCTTT	CASSESTPVTEAFF
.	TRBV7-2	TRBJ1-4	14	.	TGTGCCAGCAGCTTTGACAGGACTAATGAAAAACTGTTTTTT	CASSFDRTNEKLFF
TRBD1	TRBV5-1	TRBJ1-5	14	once	TGCGCCAGCAGCTATCAGGGGGAGGGACAGCCCCAGCATTTT	CASSYQGEGQPQHF
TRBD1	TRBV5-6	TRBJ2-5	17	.	TGTGCCAGCAGCCGTGTTCAGGGACAGAACTTACAAGAGACCCAGTACTTC	CASSRVQGQNLQETQYF
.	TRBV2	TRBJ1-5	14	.	TGTGCCAGCAGTGGGCCGGGGGTCGTCCAGCCCCAGCATTTT	CASSGPGVVQPQHF
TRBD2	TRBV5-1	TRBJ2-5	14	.	TGCGCCAGCAGCGGGGGGACTAGCTATGAGACCCAGTACTTC	CASSGGTSYETQYF